This T cell receptor (beta chain) came from a study of blood T cell repertoires in COVID-19. Study overall: The samples span acute and convalescent COVID-19 from the United States, Italy and Spain. PBMCs, B-cell-depleted T cells, or T cells were the source of the cDNA or gDNA that made up the material.

Original handling: The assay estimated nucleated cells by amplifying reference gene primers. Libraries were prepared by immunoSEQ multiplex PCR; TCRdb keeps only in-frame clonotypes and omits some of them. The D gene and trimming were derived from the DNA, and the V and J assignments and clone size from that table. The sample yields some 77,000 clones, around 90% seen once. The CDR3 consists of 17 residues. The germline CDR1 and CDR2 sequences are MGHDK and SYGVNS. Trimming took 7 bases from V and 1 from J, leaving 19 bases between them. The sequenced material came from peripheral blood. The chain combines TRBV25-1 with TRBJ2-2, with D perhaps matching TRBD2 (6 bases). This sequence originates from an elderly woman with active or convalescent COVID-19. This CDR3 reads CASTGGEAGKNTGELFF. The CDR3 DNA reads TGTGCCAGCACTGGAGGGGAGGCAGGGAAGAACACCGGGGAGCTGTTTTTT.